This TCR beta chain was sequenced in a study of cytomegalovirus exposure and HLA in healthy donors. Repertoires were generated with immunoSEQ multiplex PCR, while TCRdb's copy carries only in-frame clones and drops some. The sample includes 140,000 or so clones, more than 80% of them seen just once. CDR1 and CDR2 from the germline V gene are SNHLY and FYNNEI. CDR3 length: 15 amino acids. The ends lost 4 bases at V and 4 bases at J; junction bases unmatched: 8. The clonotype comes from a woman under 40 in good health and CMV-seropositive. V and J are TRBV2 and TRBJ2-3; 7 bases are a match to TRBD1. The material sequenced was PBMCs. CDR3 in amino acids: CASSGIGGPADTQYF. In DNA, the CDR3 is TGTGCCAGCAGTGGTATAGGGGGCCCCGCAGATACGCAGTATTTT.